This TCR beta chain was recovered during a study of shared clonotypes between healthy human individuals. Of note for this clone: Other nucleotide sequences in the sample specify the same CDR3.

TCRdb's table, derived via immunoSEQ multiplex PCR, lists solely in-frame clones and lacks some. The sample holds some 1.5 million clones, more than 95% seen once. The CDR3 totals 13 residues. Trimming removed 3 bases from V and 2 bases from J, with 5 bases in between. The V gene's germline CDR1 is KGHSH and CDR2 LQKENI. This rearrangement joins TRBV18 to TRBJ1-3; no clear D. Sequencing was carried out using naive CD4+ T cells sorted from blood. The subset is: CD45RA+ positively selected. This clonotype originated in a man aged 25 to 45 in good health. The CDR3 sequence: CASSPKAGNTIYF. In DNA form, the CDR3 reads TGTGCCAGCTCACCGAAGGCTGGAAACACCATATATTTT.